These T cell receptor beta chains were read from a single sample in a study of blood T cell repertoires in COVID-19. Profiling relied on immunoSEQ multiplex PCR, and the TCRdb table lists in-frame clones only, not all of them. The sample holds around 100,000 clones; roughly 90% are singletons and the top ten take approximately 3.4%. Sequenced: peripheral blood. The receptors shown here come from a woman between 55 and 75 years old with acute or convalescent COVID-19. CDR3s include the opening cysteine and the closing phenylalanine or tryptophan. Each record gives: J gene, V gene, CDR3 protein.

J: TRBJ2-7; V: TRBV28; CDR3: CASSSPGQGAREQYF
J: TRBJ1-5; V: TRBV28; CDR3: CASSEPYNQPQHF
J: TRBJ2-5; V: TRBV13; CDR3: CASSSRSSPKETQYF
J: TRBJ1-3; V: TRBV10-3; CDR3: CAISDRGSGNTIYF
J: TRBJ2-5; V: TRBV6-5; CDR3: CATTLDRGLETQYF
J: TRBJ1-5; V: TRBV2; CDR3: CASSVIGSQPQHF
J: TRBJ1-1; V: TRBV19; CDR3: CASSKEKNTEAFF
J: TRBJ1-2; V: TRBV19; CDR3: CASSISSFGTANYGYTF
J: TRBJ1-4; V: TRBV9; CDR3: CASSVGLQPNEKLFF
J: TRBJ1-2; V: TRBV19; CDR3: CASSIGTNYGYTF
J: TRBJ2-1; V: TRBV19; CDR3: CASRTNVAGNNEQFF
J: TRBJ1-1; V: TRBV9; CDR3: CASSVDSLQGAEAFF
J: TRBJ2-1; V: TRBV28; CDR3: CASTTRGLLNEQFF
J: TRBJ1-2; V: TRBV12-5; CDR3: CASALQGADGYTF
J: TRBJ1-1; V: TRBV21-1; CDR3: CASTRGAEMNTEAFF
J: TRBJ2-1; V: TRBV9; CDR3: CASSVGTRIYNEQFF
J: TRBJ2-7; V: TRBV18; CDR3: CASSPQRSSYEQYF
J: TRBJ2-1; V: TRBV7-2; CDR3: CASSFGLAENEQFF
J: TRBJ1-5; V: TRBV28; CDR3: CASSSGDSPQHF
J: TRBJ1-2; V: TRBV6-5; CDR3: CASRHNYGYTF
J: TRBJ2-3; V: TRBV5-4; CDR3: CASSLRGATDTQYF
J: TRBJ2-1; V: TRBV9; CDR3: CASSVTGSYNEQFF
J: TRBJ2-1; V: TRBV7-3; CDR3: CASSLTAGKSSYNEQFF
J: TRBJ1-3; V: TRBV7-8; CDR3: CASSPGGGLSGNTIYF
J: TRBJ1-6; V: TRBV6-5; CDR3: CASRAGGAGSSPLHF
J: TRBJ2-1; V: TRBV24-1; CDR3: CATSESRGNEQFF
J: TRBJ2-1; V: TRBV5-1; CDR3: CASSLRTGGGDEQFF
J: TRBJ1-2; V: TRBV28; CDR3: CASSLKGGSYGYTF
J: TRBJ1-3; V: TRBV19; CDR3: CASTGLPGNTIYF
J: TRBJ1-2; V: TRBV7-2; CDR3: CASSTSTPGYGYTF
J: TRBJ2-6; V: TRBV7-6; CDR3: CASSLASAGTGRSGANVLTF
J: TRBJ2-1; V: TRBV5-1; CDR3: CASSWTSGSNEQFF
J: TRBJ1-4; V: TRBV7-9; CDR3: CASSPWTGSRTNEKLFF
J: TRBJ1-1; V: TRBV6-5; CDR3: CASRTGTVNTEAFF
J: TRBJ1-5; V: TRBV3-1/TRBV3-2; CDR3: CASSLRVSNQPQHF
J: TRBJ1-1; V: TRBV27; CDR3: CASSLYGGSVEAFF
J: TRBJ2-3; V: TRBV7-8; CDR3: CASSRGHTDTQYF
J: TRBJ2-7; V: TRBV28; CDR3: CASSPNYFPYEQYF
J: TRBJ2-3; V: TRBV7-9; CDR3: CASSRMTDSQYF
J: TRBJ2-1; V: TRBV19; CDR3: CASSITLLAGSYNEQFF
J: TRBJ2-2; V: TRBV4-2; CDR3: CASSQDRAGYGAGELFF
J: TRBJ1-2; V: TRBV20-1; CDR3: CSASSQGNYGYTF
J: TRBJ2-1; V: TRBV30; CDR3: CASAGGPGEQFF
J: TRBJ1-1; V: TRBV10-1; CDR3: CASSESGANTEAFF
J: TRBJ1-5; V: TRBV13; CDR3: CASSFGRVNQPQHF
J: TRBJ2-1; V: TRBV6-5; CDR3: CASSPGGGSIYPFF
J: TRBJ1-4; V: TRBV7-6; CDR3: CASSRGQGNEKLFF
J: TRBJ2-2; V: TRBV2; CDR3: CASTGLASTGELFF
J: TRBJ1-2; V: TRBV28; CDR3: CASSFSVLGGVSGYTF
J: TRBJ1-1; V: TRBV29-1; CDR3: CSVGIRTGFNTEAFF
J: TRBJ1-5; V: TRBV15; CDR3: CATSRGDQPQHF
J: TRBJ2-7; V: TRBV14; CDR3: CASSQEAQGAYEQYF
J: TRBJ2-1; V: TRBV11-2; CDR3: CASSLGGGSEQFF
J: TRBJ1-1; V: TRBV15; CDR3: CATSRSQVRNTEAFF
J: TRBJ1-2; V: TRBV18; CDR3: CASSPEGARSYGYTF